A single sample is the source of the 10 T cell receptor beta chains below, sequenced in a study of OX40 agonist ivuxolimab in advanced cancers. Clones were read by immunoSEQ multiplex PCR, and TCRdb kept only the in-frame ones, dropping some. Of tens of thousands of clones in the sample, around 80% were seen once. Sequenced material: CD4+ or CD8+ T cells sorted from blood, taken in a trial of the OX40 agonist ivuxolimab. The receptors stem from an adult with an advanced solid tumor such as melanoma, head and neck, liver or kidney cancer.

The CDR3 spells CASSLTQNRGQKLNYGYTF. In DNA form, the CDR3 reads TGTGCCAGCAGCTTAACGCAAAATCGAGGTCAGAAGCTTAACTATGGCTACACCTTC. The J gene is TRBJ1-2, the V gene TRBV7-9, with D unclear. The CDR3 loop spans 19 amino acids. Germline V lookup: CDR1 SEHNR, CDR2 FQNEAQ (reference sequence). V was cut by 2 bases and J by 1 base, with 23 bases left in between.

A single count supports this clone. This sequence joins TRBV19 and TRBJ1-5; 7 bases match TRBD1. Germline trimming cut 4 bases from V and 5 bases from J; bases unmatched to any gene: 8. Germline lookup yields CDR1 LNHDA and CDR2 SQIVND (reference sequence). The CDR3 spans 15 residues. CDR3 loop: CASSRDREDYQPQHF. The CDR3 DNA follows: TGTGCCAGTAGTAGGGACAGAGAAGATTATCAGCCCCAGCATTTT.

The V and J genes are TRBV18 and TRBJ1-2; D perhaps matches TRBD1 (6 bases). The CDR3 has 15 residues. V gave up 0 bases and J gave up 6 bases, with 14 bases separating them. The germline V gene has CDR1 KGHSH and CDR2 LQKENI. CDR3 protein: CASSPPVRGPDGYTF. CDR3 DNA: TGTGCCAGCTCACCACCGGTCCGGGGGCCGGATGGCTACACCTTC.

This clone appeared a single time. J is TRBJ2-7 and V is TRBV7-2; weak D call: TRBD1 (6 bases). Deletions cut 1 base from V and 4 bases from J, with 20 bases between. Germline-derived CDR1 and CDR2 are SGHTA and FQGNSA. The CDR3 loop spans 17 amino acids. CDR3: CASSLGFAAGAGYEQYF. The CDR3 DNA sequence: TGTGCCAGCAGCTTAGGTTTCGCGGCAGGGGCAGGTTACGAGCAGTACTTC.

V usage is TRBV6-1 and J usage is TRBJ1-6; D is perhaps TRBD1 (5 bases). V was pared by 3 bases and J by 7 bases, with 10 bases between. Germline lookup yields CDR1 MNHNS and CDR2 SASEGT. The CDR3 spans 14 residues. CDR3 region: CASSDSQGNSPLHF. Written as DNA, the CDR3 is TGTGCCAGCAGTGACTCGCAGGGCAATTCACCCCTCCACTTT.

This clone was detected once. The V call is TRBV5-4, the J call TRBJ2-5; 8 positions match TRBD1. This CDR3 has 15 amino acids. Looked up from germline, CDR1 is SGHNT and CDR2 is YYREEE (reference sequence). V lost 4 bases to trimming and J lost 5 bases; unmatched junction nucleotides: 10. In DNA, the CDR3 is TGTGCCAGCAGCACACAGGGGGAAGGGTTGGAGACCCAGTACTTC. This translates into CASSTQGEGLETQYF.

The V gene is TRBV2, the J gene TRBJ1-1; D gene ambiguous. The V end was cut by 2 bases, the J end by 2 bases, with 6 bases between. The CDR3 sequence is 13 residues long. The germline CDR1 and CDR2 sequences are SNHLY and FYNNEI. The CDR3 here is CASSESGNTEAFF. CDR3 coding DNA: TGTGCCAGCAGTGAAAGCGGAAACACTGAAGCTTTCTTT.

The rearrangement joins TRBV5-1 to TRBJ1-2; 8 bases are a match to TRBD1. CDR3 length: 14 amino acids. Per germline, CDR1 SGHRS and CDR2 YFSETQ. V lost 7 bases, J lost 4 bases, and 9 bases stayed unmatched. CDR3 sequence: CASGGLGQGYGYTF. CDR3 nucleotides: TGCGCCAGCGGCGGGCTCGGACAGGGCTATGGCTACACCTTC.

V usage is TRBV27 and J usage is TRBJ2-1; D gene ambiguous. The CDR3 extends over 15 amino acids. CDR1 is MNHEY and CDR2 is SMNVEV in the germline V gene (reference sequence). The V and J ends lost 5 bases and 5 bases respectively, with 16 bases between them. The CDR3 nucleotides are TGTGCCAGCAGTCCAAGACCCTACACTAACAATGAGCAGTTCTTC. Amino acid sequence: CASSPRPYTNNEQFF.

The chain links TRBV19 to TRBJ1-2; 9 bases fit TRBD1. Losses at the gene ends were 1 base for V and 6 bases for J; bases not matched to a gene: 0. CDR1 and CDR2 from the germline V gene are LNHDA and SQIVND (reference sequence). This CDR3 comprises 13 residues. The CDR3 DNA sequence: TGTGCCAGTAGTATAGGACAGGGGGATGGCTACACCTTC. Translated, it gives CASSIGQGDGYTF.